This TCR beta chain was documented in a study of glioma-infiltrating T cells after dendritic cell vaccination. Study background: Dendritic cell vaccine was injected intradermally three times, biweekly. Study-level findings and limits: No direct clonality-survival link was found; a diverse polyclonal response may matter.

This CDR3 spans 13 amino acids. The germline CDR1 and CDR2 sequences are MDHEN and SYDVKM. V shed 8 bases and J shed 7 bases, with 17 bases lying between them. Note on this clone: Its antigen is unidentified.

Assay: immunoSEQ multiplex PCR; the TCRdb copy retains only in-frame clones and omits some. Of roughly 90,000 clones listed, approximately 90% are singletons. This material consisted of blood, taken before dendritic cell vaccination. The sequence was collected from a human donor with glioblastoma. The chain joins TRBV28 to TRBJ1-2, with D maybe TRBD1 (6 bases). The CDR3 is CASLTPVDSGYTF. The CDR3, as DNA: TGTGCCAGCCTAACCCCCGTGGACAGTGGCTACACCTTC.